The following is a T cell receptor beta chain sequence with its context. Its antigen is as yet unknown. The data originate from a study of T cell repertoires in cytomegalovirus infection. Study-wide background: Through public TCR beta signatures, both CMV infection and matching HLA type were indicated. Study outcomes and limitations: The cumulative frequency of public TCR beta families distinguished individuals who carried CMV together with the relevant HLA. CMV-specific TCR beta clonotypes restricted by HLA-C were the ones dominating the ex vivo response.

V was clipped by 4 bases and J by 9 bases, with 16 bases between them. Germline CDR1 reads SGHNT; CDR2 reads YYREEE (reference sequence). The CDR3 runs 13 residues. From the reads, TCRdb called clonotypes with MiXCR, one entry per CDR3 protein. The sample includes 250,000 to 300,000 distinct CDR3 sequences, about 20% of them seen just once. The rearrangement uses TRBV5-4 and TRBJ2-5; D perhaps matches TRBD2 (5 bases). The sample here was cultured PBMCs, taken from culture after CMV antigen stimulation. This clonotype was obtained from a human donor in good health (CMV status not recorded). Some clones in this sample may be carry-over from other donors' samples. The CDR3 bases are TGTGCCAGCAGCCCCGGACGGGATTGGGCCCAGTACTTC. This translates into CASSPGRDWAQYF.